This is a list of T cell receptor beta chains from one sample in a study of CD8 T cell repertoires and HIV-1 epitope variants. What these receptors recognize is not known. The method was immunoSEQ multiplex PCR; TCRdb's version includes in-frame clones alone and lacks a portion of them. This table has around 6,100 clones, about two thirds appearing once. The sequencing sample was made of cultured CD8+ T cells derived from PBMCs. Receptor source: a male donor with HIV. Each CDR3 is given with its conserved first and last residue. D genes are given only for firm matches. Not all rows give a size; the values are once, few, many and, for expanded clones, a class.

>TRBV19|TRBJ2-7|.|few
TGTGCCAGTAGTACTAACAGCTACGAGCAGTACTTC
CASSTNSYEQYF
>TRBV6-5|TRBJ2-1|.|.
TGTGCCAGCAGTTACTCAAAGGGGCCTCCCTACAATGAGCAGTTCTTC
CASSYSKGPPYNEQFF
>TRBV19|TRBJ2-5|.|.
TGTGCCAGTAGTATAGTAGGAGGGGGCGAAGAGACCCAGTACTTC
CASSIVGGGEETQYF
>TRBV30|TRBJ1-2|.|.
TGTGCCTGGGCCTTGGCTGGCAGGGGATTGTGG
CAWALAGRGLW
>TRBV6-5|TRBJ2-1|TRBD1|.
TGTGCCAGCAGTTACCGACAGGGCGAATACAATGAGCAGTTCTTC
CASSYRQGEYNEQFF
>TRBV30|TRBJ1-2|.|.
TGTGCCTGGAGTCCGACGGGGGGGGATTCCTATGGCTACACCTTC
CAWSPTGGDSYGYTF
>TRBV29-1|TRBJ1-5|.|.
TGCAGCGTTGGGGGGGGGATCGACAGGAGCAATCAGCCCCAGCATTTT
CSVGGGIDRSNQPQHF
>TRBV28|TRBJ1-3|TRBD1|.
TGTGCCAGCAGTTTATTACTCGCCGGGACAGACTCTGGAAACACCATATATTTT
CASSLLLAGTDSGNTIYF
>TRBV2|TRBJ2-5|.|.
TGTGCCAGCAGTGAGGGGAGGCCGGAGACCCAGTACTTC
CASSEGRPETQYF
>TRBV10-3|TRBJ2-6|.|large
TGTGCCATCAGTGAGTCTCTGGGGGTATCTGGGGCCAACGTCCTGACTTTC
CAISESLGVSGANVLTF
>TRBV13|TRBJ2-5|.|hyperexpanded
TGTGCCAGCAGCTCCGCCGGGATAGATCAAGAGACCCAGTACTTC
CASSSAGIDQETQYF
>TRBV4-3|TRBJ2-7|.|.
TGCGCCAGCAGCCAAGAGCCCCGATACGAGCAGTACTTC
CASSQEPRYEQYF
>TRBV28|TRBJ2-7|TRBD1|.
TGTGCCAGCAGTTTGTACAGGGGCTACGAGCAGTACTTC
CASSLYRGYEQYF
>TRBV7-6|TRBJ2-7|TRBD1|.
TGTGCCAGCAGCCCGTTCCGGGACAGGAGCTCCTACGAGCAGTACTTC
CASSPFRDRSSYEQYF
>TRBV6-1|TRBJ2-1|.|.
TGTGCCAGCAGTGAGCCCGCCCGGAACTACAATGAGCAGTTCTTC
CASSEPARNYNEQFF
>TRBV7-9|TRBJ1-1|TRBD1|.
TGTGCCAGCAGCTTCCCCGGGACAGGGTCTGAAGCTTTCTTT
CASSFPGTGSEAFF
>TRBV15|TRBJ2-3|TRBD2|.
TGTGCCACCAGCAGAGACGGGACTAGCGGCCGCACAGATACGCAGTATTTT
CATSRDGTSGRTDTQYF
>TRBV5-4|TRBJ2-3|TRBD2|once
TGTGCCAGCAGCCCTCCAGCCCCCGGGACTAGCGGGAGGGGAGCGCAGTATTTT
CASSPPAPGTSGRGAQYF
>TRBV27|TRBJ2-7|.|.
TGTGCCAGCAGTTTATCCGGGCAGGGAGCCAATATAGGGAACGAGCAGTACTTC
CASSLSGQGANIGNEQYF
>TRBV6-5|TRBJ1-1|.|.
TGTGCCAGCAGTATCGGTGAGATCAACACTGAAGCTTTCTTT
CASSIGEINTEAFF
>TRBV5-4|TRBJ2-7|TRBD1|.
TGTGCCAGCAGCTTCGGACAGGGTTCCTACGAGCAGTACTTC
CASSFGQGSYEQYF
>TRBV7-6|TRBJ1-4|.|.
TGTGCCAGCAGCTTTAGTGAGACTAATGAAAAACTGTTTTTT
CASSFSETNEKLFF
>TRBV7-6|TRBJ2-7|.|.
TGTGCCAGCAGCTTAACCTCAGGGACTTTCGCCTACGAGCAGTACTTC
CASSLTSGTFAYEQYF
>TRBV6-5|TRBJ1-2|.|.
TGTGCCAGCAGTTACTCGAGATACACTAACTACACCTTC
CASSYSRYTNYTF
>TRBV6-1|TRBJ1-1|.|.
TGTGCCAGCAAGGCGGGGGCCCCTAACACTGAAGCTTTCTTT
CASKAGAPNTEAFF
>TRBV9|TRBJ2-5|TRBD2|.
TGTGCCAGCAGTCGTAGCGGGGGGCTGGGCGAGACCCAGTACTTC
CASSRSGGLGETQYF
>TRBV19|TRBJ2-7|.|.
TGTGCCAGTAGTATACCCTCAGCCCACAGGGACCGGGCCGGCTACGAGCAGTACTTC
CASSIPSAHRDRAGYEQYF
>TRBV7-8|TRBJ1-3|TRBD1|few
TGTGCCGGAGGTTTAACAGGGGACACCATATATTTT
CAGGLTGDTIYF
>TRBV11-2|TRBJ2-7|TRBD1|.
TGTGCCAGCAGCTTGGGCCAGGGGGTAGCCGAGCAGTACTTC
CASSLGQGVAEQYF
>TRBV9|TRBJ2-5|TRBD2|.
TGTGCCAGCAGCGGTACTAGCGGGGGATCGAAGACCCAGTACTTC
CASSGTSGGSKTQYF
>TRBV18|TRBJ2-1|TRBD1|.
TGTGCCAGCTCACGACAGGGGGTCGAAGGGTTCAATGAGCAGTTCTTC
CASSRQGVEGFNEQFF
>TRBV11-2|TRBJ2-5|.|.
TGTGCCAGCAGCTTCCAAGAGACCCAGTACTTC
CASSFQETQYF
>TRBV6-1|TRBJ2-2|TRBD2|.
TGTGCCAGCAGTGAAGTCCCAGCGGGGGGGCCTGGGGAGCTGTTTTTT
CASSEVPAGGPGELFF
>TRBV11-2|TRBJ1-3|.|.
TGTGCCAGCAGCTTTCCCCGTGCGGGAGTTGGTGGAAACACCATATATTTT
CASSFPRAGVGGNTIYF
>TRBV28|TRBJ2-3|.|.
TGTGCCAGCAGTTTAGGAGCGGTAAGCACAGATACGCAGTATTTT
CASSLGAVSTDTQYF
>TRBV18|TRBJ2-5|TRBD1|.
TGTGCCAGCTCACCACCGAACAGGGGATCGGAGACCCAGTACTTC
CASSPPNRGSETQYF
>TRBV19|TRBJ1-1|.|few
TGTGCCAGTAGTATCTTCGCCCAGAACACTGAAGCTTTCTTT
CASSIFAQNTEAFF